The TCR beta chain described here comes from a study of shared clonotypes between healthy human individuals (TCRdb year 2020). About the study as a whole: The cohort included three men and a couple of women between 18 and 49 years of age. Libraries were prepared and TCR repertoires were sequenced by different laboratories using diverse techniques, in order to increase sequencing depth and limit assay-specific biases. Per donor, three plates each were used for CD4 naive and CD4 memory, two for CD8 naive, and one for CD8 memory. Each donor's leukapheresis produced roughly between roughly 0.85 and 9.5 billion PBMCs. To estimate repertoire size and how much clonotype sharing occurs between individuals, the study deeply sequenced the blood TCR repertoires of about five healthy adults.

CD8 naive samples consisted of CD45RO-negative cells that were positively selected for CCR7, yielding a CD45RA+CCR7+ population without TemRA cells. Healthy HIV-negative adults with no recently reported acute infections or vaccinations were included as donors. Every donor was a Caucasian adult residing in Nashville, Tennessee, USA. Blood was obtained by leukapheresis, after which PBMCs were separated by Ficoll-Histopaque density gradient centrifugation and cryopreserved in liquid nitrogen vapor phase. Purity and quantity of every magnetically sorted T cell population were checked by analytical flow cytometry. Genomic DNA was isolated from each sorted fraction and quantified by UV absorbance on a Nanodrop 2000c. TCR CDR3 regions were amplified from genomic DNA by multiplex PCR using the deep immunoSEQ assay. Extracted genomic DNA from each cell subset was distributed evenly across all wells of several immunoSEQ 96-well plates, and each plate was treated as a replicate. For sorted subsets, about 200 ng genomic DNA, equal to about 30,000 T cell genomes, was loaded into each replicate PCR. Purified libraries were quantified with a Qubit 3.0 fluorometer, sized on a Bioanalyzer 2100, and re-quantified with the KAPA Library Quantification kit. Every immunoSEQ 96-well plate was sequenced on a separate single-read 150-cycle Illumina NextSeq 550 flow cell. In the authors' own workflow: Because only junctional sequences without quality scores were contained in the immunoSEQ output, filtering matching that applied to full-length reads could not be performed. Sequences were annotated with PyIR, a Python wrapper for IgBLAST v1.9, using IMGT germline references to assign V/J genes and CDR3. Any read was removed if the V/J assignment was weak (E-value above 1e-6), the CDR3 was missing, or the read contained stop codons, out-of-frame junctions, or ambiguous translated residues. V3J clonotypes were defined as sequences sharing the same inferred V gene, J gene, and CDR3 amino acid sequence. Percentage overlap between repertoires was computed as shared unique clonotypes divided by the size of the smaller repertoire. Richness of each repertoire was evaluated using RTK rarefaction, the Chao1 estimator, and Recon v2.1 estimates of unobserved clonotypes. OLGA was used to compute generation probabilities for all TCRbeta clonotypes that the gDNA method yielded from four donors. TCRdb took over this immuneACCESS table, retaining in-frame rearrangements with V and J assigned. Such tables are incomplete; in checked studies, under half of the missing clones stem from an unresolved V gene, and the remainder is unexplained. Clonal size and the V and J genes are those of that table, whereas D and trimming came from the DNA. Here the sample has a few million clones; roughly 93% occur a single time. Together, the top ten hold about 1.7% of the sample.

What the research found in general, with its limitations: Sampling was restricted to blood, and TCR repertoires in tissues likely differ from the TCR repertoires found in blood. Sharing across a handful of donors was observed for about 5% of naive CD4, around 3.5% of naive CD8, roughly 2.3% of memory CD4, and about 0.4% of memory CD8 clonotypes. Naive subsets generally had larger estimated clonotype richness than memory subsets. Compared with non-shared clonotypes, clonotypes shared by all four sorted-subset donors had higher generation probabilities. Pairwise subsampling indicated that sequencing depth was expected to affect the degree of clonotype sharing among donors. The genetic and exposure-history diversity represented was limited by the small number of donors. Even with the large sequencing depth, rarefaction of the sorted-subset datasets indicated that sequencing was incomplete.

With regard to this clone: Its binding antigen is unknown. No qualities accompany the bases; no much larger clone lies one base away.

The CDR3 numbers 14 residues from cysteine through phenylalanine. Only the CDR3 DNA is retained, 42 bases long and in frame from the first base. The V and J ends are trimmed by 3 bases and 7 bases, leaving 13 bases between them. Per the germline V gene, SGHVS is the CDR1 and FQNEAQ is the CDR2. Sequenced sample: naive CD8+ T cells from PBMCs. The cell subset or site label corresponds to: CD45RA+CCR7+. The sequence derives from a man aged 18 to 29 in good health. Some clones in this sample may be carry-over from other donors' samples. Recombination connected TRBV7-8 to TRBJ2-1; the D gene is possibly TRBD1 or TRBD2, with 5 bases matching each. The nucleotides are TGTGCCAGCAGCTTTAGGGTCGAGGGGAATGAGCAGTTCTTC. Its protein reads: CASSFRVEGNEQFF.